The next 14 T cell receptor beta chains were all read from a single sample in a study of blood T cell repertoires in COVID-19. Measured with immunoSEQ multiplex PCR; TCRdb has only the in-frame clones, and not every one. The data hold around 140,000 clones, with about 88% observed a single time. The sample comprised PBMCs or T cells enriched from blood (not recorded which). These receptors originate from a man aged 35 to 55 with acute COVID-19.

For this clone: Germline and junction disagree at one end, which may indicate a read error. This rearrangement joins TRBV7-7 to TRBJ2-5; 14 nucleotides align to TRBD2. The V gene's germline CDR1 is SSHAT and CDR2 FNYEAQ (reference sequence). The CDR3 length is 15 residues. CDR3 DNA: TGTGCTAGCAGTGGGACTAGCGGGGGTGTGGAGACCCAGTACTTC. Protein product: CASSGTSGGVETQYF.

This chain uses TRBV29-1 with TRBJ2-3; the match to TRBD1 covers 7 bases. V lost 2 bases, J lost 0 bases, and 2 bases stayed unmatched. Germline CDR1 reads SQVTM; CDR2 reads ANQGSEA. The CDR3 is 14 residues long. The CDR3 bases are TGCAGCGTTGAAAAGGGGGCGAGCACAGATACGCAGTATTTT. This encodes CSVEKGASTDTQYF.

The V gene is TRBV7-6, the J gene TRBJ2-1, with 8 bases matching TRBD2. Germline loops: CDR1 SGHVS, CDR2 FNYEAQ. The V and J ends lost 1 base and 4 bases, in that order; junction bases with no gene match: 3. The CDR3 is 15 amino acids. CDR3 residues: CASSLDSGEYNEQFF. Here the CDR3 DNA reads TGTGCCAGCAGCTTAGATAGCGGGGAGTACAATGAGCAGTTCTTC.

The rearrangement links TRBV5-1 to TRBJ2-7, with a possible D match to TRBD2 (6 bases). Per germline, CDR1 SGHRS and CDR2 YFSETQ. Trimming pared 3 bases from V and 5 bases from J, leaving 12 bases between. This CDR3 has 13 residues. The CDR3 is CASSSGLRDEQYF. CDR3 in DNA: TGCGCCAGCAGCTCCGGACTAAGGGACGAGCAGTACTTC.

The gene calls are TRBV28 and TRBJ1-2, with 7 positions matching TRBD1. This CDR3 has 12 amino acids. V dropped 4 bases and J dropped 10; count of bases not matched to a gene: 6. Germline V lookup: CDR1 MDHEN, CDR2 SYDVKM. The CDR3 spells CASSSLDRLYTF. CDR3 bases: TGTGCCAGCAGTTCCCTGGACAGGCTCTACACCTTC.

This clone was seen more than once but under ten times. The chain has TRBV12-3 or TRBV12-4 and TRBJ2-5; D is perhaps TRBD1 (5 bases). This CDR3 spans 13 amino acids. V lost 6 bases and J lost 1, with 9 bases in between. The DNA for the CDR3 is TGTGCCAGCAGCCGACAGTTCCAAGAGACCCAGTACTTC. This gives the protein CASSRQFQETQYF.

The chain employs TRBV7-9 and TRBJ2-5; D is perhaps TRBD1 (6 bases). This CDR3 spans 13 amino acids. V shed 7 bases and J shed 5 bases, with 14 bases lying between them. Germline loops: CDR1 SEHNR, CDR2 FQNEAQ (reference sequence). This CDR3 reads CASTPTGTETQYF. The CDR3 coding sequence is TGTGCCAGCACCCCAACAGGGACGGAGACCCAGTACTTC.

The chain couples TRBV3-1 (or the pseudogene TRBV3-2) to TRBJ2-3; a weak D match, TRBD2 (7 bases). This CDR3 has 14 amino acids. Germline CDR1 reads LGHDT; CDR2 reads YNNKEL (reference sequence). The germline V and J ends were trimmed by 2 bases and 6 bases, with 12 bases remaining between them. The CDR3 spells CASSQRGAGDTQYF. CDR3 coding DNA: TGTGCCAGCAGCCAACGGGGGGCGGGGGATACGCAGTATTTT.

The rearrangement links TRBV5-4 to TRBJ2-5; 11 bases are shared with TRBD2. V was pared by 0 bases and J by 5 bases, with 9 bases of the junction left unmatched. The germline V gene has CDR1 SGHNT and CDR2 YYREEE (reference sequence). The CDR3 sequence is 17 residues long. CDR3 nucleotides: TGTGCCAGCAGCTTGGCCACTAGCGGGAGCCCTTACGAGACCCAGTACTTC. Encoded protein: CASSLATSGSPYETQYF.

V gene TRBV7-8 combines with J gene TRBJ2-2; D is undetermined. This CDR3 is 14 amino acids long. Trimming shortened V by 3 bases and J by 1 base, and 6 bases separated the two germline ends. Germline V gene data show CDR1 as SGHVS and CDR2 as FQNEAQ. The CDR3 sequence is CASSFRLNTGELFF. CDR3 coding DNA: TGTGCCAGCAGCTTCCGACTGAACACCGGGGAGCTGTTTTTT.

In nucleotides, the CDR3 is TGTGCCAGCAGTTTCACAAGACAAGAGACCCAGTACTTC. This sequence encodes CASSFTRQETQYF. V and J are TRBV12-3 or TRBV12-4 and TRBJ2-5, with D unclear. V lost 3 bases, J lost 2 bases, and 7 bases lay in between. The CDR3 has 13 residues.

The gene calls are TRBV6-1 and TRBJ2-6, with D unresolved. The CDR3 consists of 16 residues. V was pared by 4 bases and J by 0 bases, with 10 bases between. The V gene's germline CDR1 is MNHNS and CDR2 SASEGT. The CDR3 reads CASSGQGPSGANVLTF. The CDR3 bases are TGTGCCAGCAGTGGACAAGGCCCCTCTGGGGCCAACGTCCTGACTTTC.

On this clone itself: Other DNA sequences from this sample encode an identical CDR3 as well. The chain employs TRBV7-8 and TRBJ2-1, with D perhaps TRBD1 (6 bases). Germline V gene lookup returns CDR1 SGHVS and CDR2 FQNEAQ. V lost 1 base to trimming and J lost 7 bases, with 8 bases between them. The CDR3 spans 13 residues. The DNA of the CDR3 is TGTGCCAGCAGCTTAGATAGGGGGAATGAGCAGTTCTTC. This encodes CASSLDRGNEQFF. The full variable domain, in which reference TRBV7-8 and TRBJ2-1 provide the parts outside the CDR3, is GAGVSQSPRYKVAKRGQDVALRCDPISGHVSLFWYQQALGQGPEFLTYFQNEAQLDKSGLPSDRFFAERPEGSVSTLKIQRTQQEDSAVYLCASSLDRGNEQFFGPGTRLTVL.

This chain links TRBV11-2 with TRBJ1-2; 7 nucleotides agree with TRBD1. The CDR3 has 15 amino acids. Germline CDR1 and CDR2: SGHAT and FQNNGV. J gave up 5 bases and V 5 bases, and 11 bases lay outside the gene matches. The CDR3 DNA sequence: TGTGCCAGCAGCCAGGGACAGCCGTCTCGTTATGGCTACACCTTC. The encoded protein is CASSQGQPSRYGYTF.